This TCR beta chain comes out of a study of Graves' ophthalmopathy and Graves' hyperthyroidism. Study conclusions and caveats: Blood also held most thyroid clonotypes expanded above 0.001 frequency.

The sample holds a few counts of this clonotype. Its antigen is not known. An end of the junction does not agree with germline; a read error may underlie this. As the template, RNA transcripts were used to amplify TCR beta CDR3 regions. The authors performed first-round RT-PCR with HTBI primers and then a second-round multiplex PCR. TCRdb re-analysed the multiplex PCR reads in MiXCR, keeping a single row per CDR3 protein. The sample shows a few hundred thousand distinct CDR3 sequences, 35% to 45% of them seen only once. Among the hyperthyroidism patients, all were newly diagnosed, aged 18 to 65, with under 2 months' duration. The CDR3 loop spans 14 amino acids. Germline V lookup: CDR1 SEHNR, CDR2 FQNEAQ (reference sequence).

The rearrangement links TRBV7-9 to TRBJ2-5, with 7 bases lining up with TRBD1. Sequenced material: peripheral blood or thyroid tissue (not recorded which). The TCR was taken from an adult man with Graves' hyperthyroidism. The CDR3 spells CASSQTDRVETQYF. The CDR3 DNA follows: TGCGCCAGCAGCCAGACAGACAGGGTTGAGACCCAGTACTTC.